This TCR beta chain was sequenced during a study of T cell responses to AZD1222 COVID-19 vaccine (dated by TCRdb to the early 2020s). Background on the whole study: TCR sequencing covered fewer than 250 trial participants: 200 to 220 given two doses of AZD1222 and approximately 26 given two doses of MenACWY control vaccine. Enrollment into the trials was organized by age into subgroups of 18-55, 56-69 and 70-plus years, and those subgroups contained roughly 140, 27 and 60 TCR-sequenced participants, respectively. Here is what the overall study found, with its caveats: Conclusions about previously exposed vaccinees were limited because only a handful of AZD1222 recipients were SARS-CoV-2 seropositive at baseline. In the small 56-69-year group, the increase in depth fell short of significance, most likely because of low power. The whole spike protein was spanned by vaccine-associated CD4 TCRs, and dominant responses were seen in regions 160-218 and 743-854. Reportedly, almost half of the unique spike-specific TCRs recognized epitopes lying outside the regions that are mutated in the B.1.351 and B.1.1.7 variants. A significant rise in spike-specific TCR breadth and depth was observed after two AZD1222 doses relative to day 0 and relative to MenACWY recipients. Most participants were white British and females outnumbered males, and the authors suggested that clonal diversity may have been underestimated. Because no samples from the day 14 peak response were available, repertoires could be characterized only after the peak T cell response.

The CDR3 regions of human TCRbeta chains were subjected to immunosequencing. Per the source publication's procedure: TCRs in the repertoires were compared against a reference library of SARS-CoV-2-specific TCRs that had been generated with the MIRA antigen-specificity platform. Breadth meant the fraction of unique TCRs that were SARS-CoV-2-associated, whereas depth meant the fraction of total T cells that were SARS-CoV-2-associated. Using the MIRA data, every spike-specific TCR was mapped to the spike region that the TCR reacted to and assigned to either a CD4 or a CD8 class. Log10-transformed breadth and depth values were compared by one-way ANOVA with Sidak's multiple comparisons tests. The clones in this table, taken by TCRdb from immuneACCESS, are in-frame only. Not every clone is retained; where verified, under half of the shortfall comes from an unresolved V gene, and the cause of the rest is unknown. That table supplies the V and J calls and clone size; D and trimming were determined from the DNA. The sample profile shows 120,000 or so clones; just over 85% of them were found once. Under 20% of the sample is held by the ten biggest clonotypes.

V is pared back by 7 bases and J by 6 bases, with 13 bases lying between the germline termini. Looking up the germline V gene (reference sequence) yields CDR1 WNHNN and CDR2 SYGVQD. The CDR3 has 13 amino acids, counting the end cysteine and phenylalanine. The sequence is cut down to CDR3 DNA, 39 bases in frame from base 1. The sample's time point label, in plain terms: baseline before first vaccination. The label giving this sample's treatment or condition can be read as: meningococcal conjugate vaccine given as trial control. Samples from vaccinated people were obtained from the UK trials COV001 and COV002, which included a single-blind randomized controlled phase 2/3 trial of AZD1222 (ChAdOx1 nCoV-19) in healthy adults. Trial participant PBMC samples were collected at day 0 and day 28 after the second dose for TCRbeta chain sequencing. About this clone: The antigen it recognizes is unknown. Base quality data are lacking; no much larger clone is found one base away.

The TCR originated in an adult in good health. The chain joins TRBV10-1 to TRBJ2-1; the D gene lacks a confident call. This specimen was peripheral blood, taken on day 0 of MenACWY control vaccination. The DNA reads TGCGCCAGCACGCCAGACCTCTCCAATGAGCAGTTCTTC. This is translated as CASTPDLSNEQFF.